This T cell receptor (beta chain) derives from a study of technical replicates of blood from several donors (dated by TCRdb to 2015 to 2018). Note on this clone: The target of this receptor is not known. The input lacks base qualities; no much larger clone sits a single base away.

Inclusive of the bounding cysteine and phenylalanine, the CDR3 is 15 residues long. The sequence is cut down to CDR3 DNA, 45 bases in frame from base 1. Trimmed from V: 3 bases; trimmed from J: 4 bases; junction bases lacking a gene match: 5. CDR1 and CDR2, per the germline V gene, are SGDLS and YYNGEE. Libraries were made using the immunoSEQ multiplex PCR assay. Not all clones reach the TCRdb copy of this immuneACCESS table, which keeps in-frame sequences only. Checked studies attribute under half of the gap to unresolved V genes and leave the rest unexplained. Here the sample has about 83,000 clones; roughly 94% occur a single time. The ten most abundant clones make up about 0.27% of the sample.

The sample was T cells isolated from PBMCs. Rearrangement joined TRBV9 to TRBJ2-1; TRBD1 matches 9 bases in the middle. The receptor comes from a human donor in good health. CDR3 sequence: CASSADRGSYNEQFF. The nucleotide sequence is given as TGTGCCAGCAGCGCGGACAGGGGTTCGTACAATGAGCAGTTCTTC. With all but the CDR3 taken from the reference TRBV9 and TRBJ2-1 genes, the full variable domain is: DSGVTQTPKHLITATGQRVTLRCSPRSGDLSVYWYQQSLDQGLQFLIQYYNGEERAKGNILERFSAQQFPDLHSELNLSSLELGDSALYFCASSADRGSYNEQFFGPGTRLTVL.